These 9 T cell receptor beta chains were all obtained from the same sample, sequenced in a study of blood T cell repertoires in COVID-19. Measured with immunoSEQ multiplex PCR; TCRdb has only the in-frame clones, and not every one. The sample lists around 250,000 clones, around 86% occurring once. Sample: PBMCs or T cells enriched from blood (not recorded which). The receptors were gathered from a man aged 18 to 35 who had recovered from COVID-19.

The V and J genes are TRBV5-1 and TRBJ2-3; TRBD2 matches 13 bases. Trimming at V came to 3 bases and at J to 6 bases, leaving 7 bases not matched to a gene. The CDR3 covers 16 residues. Germline CDR1 and CDR2: SGHRS and YFSETQ. CDR3 amino acids: CASSSGLAGVGDTQYF. The CDR3 DNA is TGCGCCAGCAGCTCCGGACTAGCGGGAGTAGGGGATACGCAGTATTTT.

The chain uses TRBV15 and TRBJ2-3, with TRBD2 matching 8 bases. The CDR3 is 14 residues long. Germline CDR1 and CDR2: LNHNV and YYDKDF (reference sequence). V gave up 5 bases and J gave up 4 bases; unmatched junction bases: 5. CDR3 residues: CATSSGGASDTQYF. The CDR3 coding sequence is TGTGCCACCAGCTCGGGGGGGGCGTCAGATACGCAGTATTTT.

V usage is TRBV5-6 and J usage is TRBJ1-6; perhaps TRBD1 as D (5 bases). CDR3 length: 17 amino acids. CDR1 SGHDT and CDR2 YYEEEE come from the germline V gene. Trimming shortened V by 0 bases and J by 5 bases, and 15 bases separated the two germline ends. The CDR3 DNA follows: TGTGCCAGCAGCTTGGTAGCAGGGCGGGGCGATAATTCACCCCTCCACTTT. It translates to CASSLVAGRGDNSPLHF.

A single count supports this clone. This chain uses TRBV11-3 with TRBJ2-7; 7 positions agree with TRBD2. The CDR3 runs 13 residues. Germline-derived CDR1 and CDR2 are SGHNT and YENEEA. Losses at the gene ends were 6 bases for V and 2 bases for J; bases not matched to a gene: 4. CDR3 DNA sequence: TGTGCCAGCAGAGCGGGACCTCCCTACGAGCAGTACTTC. It yields the protein CASRAGPPYEQYF.

V is TRBV6-5 and J is TRBJ2-1, with 10 bases lining up with TRBD2. V trimming: 5 bases; J trimming: 9 bases; junction bases outside the gene matches: 10. Germline CDR1 is MNHEY and CDR2 is SVGAGI. CDR3 length: 15 residues. The CDR3 nucleotides are TGTGCCAGCAGTAAGGGAGCGGGAGGGCAGGCTGAGCAGTTCTTC. Protein product: CASSKGAGGQAEQFF.

V usage is TRBV5-4 and J usage is TRBJ1-1; 8 nucleotides match TRBD1. Germline trimming cut 1 base from V and 1 base from J; bases unmatched to any gene: 3. The CDR3 has 15 residues. Germline lookup yields CDR1 SGHNT and CDR2 YYREEE (reference sequence). The CDR3 loop is CASSLPGTGNTEAFF. In DNA form, the CDR3 reads TGTGCCAGCAGCTTGCCCGGGACAGGGAACACTGAAGCTTTCTTT.

J is TRBJ2-7 and V is TRBV28, with TRBD2 identical over 7 bases. V shed 7 bases, J shed 3 bases, and the junction held 9 bases outside the gene matches. The CDR3 loop spans 14 amino acids. The germline gives CDR1 MDHEN, CDR2 SYDVKM. CDR3 amino acids: CASKGARESYEQYF. In nucleotides, the CDR3 is TGTGCCAGCAAAGGGGCGCGGGAGAGCTACGAGCAGTACTTC.

This chain uses TRBV30 with TRBJ1-5, with D possibly TRBD1 on 6 matching bases. This CDR3 is built from 15 residues. The germline V gene encodes CDR1 GTSNPN and CDR2 SVGIG (reference sequence). Trimming removed 1 base from V and 1 base from J, with 11 bases in between. In nucleotides, the CDR3 is TGTGCCTGGAGTGATGGGGGCCAAAGCAATCAGCCCCAGCATTTT. It is translated as CAWSDGGQSNQPQHF.

V usage is TRBV10-3 and J usage is TRBJ1-2, with 7 bases fitting TRBD1. The V gene end was trimmed by 6 bases and the J gene end by 6 bases; junction bases not matched to a gene: 4. Germline V lookup: CDR1 ENHRY, CDR2 SYGVKD. The CDR3 is 12 amino acids. CDR3 bases: TGTGCCATCAGGGGGACAGAAGATGGCTACACCTTC. Translating gives CAIRGTEDGYTF.